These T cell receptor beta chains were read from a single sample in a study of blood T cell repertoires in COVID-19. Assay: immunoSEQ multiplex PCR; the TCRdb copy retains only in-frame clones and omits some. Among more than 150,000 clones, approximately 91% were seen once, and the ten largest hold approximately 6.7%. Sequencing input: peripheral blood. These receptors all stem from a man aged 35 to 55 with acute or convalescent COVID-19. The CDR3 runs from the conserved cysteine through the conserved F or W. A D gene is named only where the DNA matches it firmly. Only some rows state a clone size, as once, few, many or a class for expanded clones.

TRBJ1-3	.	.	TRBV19	CASSIWSSRWGNTIYF	TGTGCCAGTAGTATCTGGAGTTCGCGGTGGGGAAACACCATATATTTT
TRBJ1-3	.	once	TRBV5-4	CASPQSGNTIYF	TGTGCCAGTCCACAATCTGGAAACACCATATATTTT
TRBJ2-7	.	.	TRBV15	CATSIPGSYEQYF	TGTGCCACCAGCATACCAGGAAGCTACGAGCAGTACTTC
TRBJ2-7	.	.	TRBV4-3	CASSQDRSPSYEQYF	TGCGCCAGCAGCCAAGACCGTTCCCCCTCCTACGAGCAGTACTTC
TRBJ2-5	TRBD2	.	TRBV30	CAWSVRAGGNQETQYF	TGTGCCTGGAGTGTACGGGCCGGGGGGAACCAAGAGACCCAGTACTTC
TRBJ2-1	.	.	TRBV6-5	CASSPTGNEQFF	TGTGCCAGCAGTCCGACTGGCAATGAGCAGTTCTTC
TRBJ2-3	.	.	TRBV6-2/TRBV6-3	CASSKTRTGLYTDTQYF	TGTGCCAGCAGTAAAACCAGGACTGGACTGTACACAGATACGCAGTATTTT
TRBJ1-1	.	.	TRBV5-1	CASSFLQGGTEAFF	TGCGCCAGCAGCTTCTTACAGGGCGGCACTGAAGCTTTCTTT
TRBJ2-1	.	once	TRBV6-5	CAVGTYNEQFF	TGTGCCGTCGGTACCTACAATGAGCAGTTCTTC
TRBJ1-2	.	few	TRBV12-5	CASGLGPAATSTF	TGTGCTAGTGGTTTGGGCCCGGCGGCTACAAGCACCTTC
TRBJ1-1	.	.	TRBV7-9	CASRSTGVNTEAFF	TGTGCCAGCAGGTCGACAGGCGTTAACACTGAAGCTTTCTTT
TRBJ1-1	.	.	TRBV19	CASRQTTLNTEAFF	TGTGCCAGTAGACAGACTACCCTGAACACTGAAGCTTTCTTT
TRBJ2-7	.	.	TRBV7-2	CASSLEAGLTYEQYF	TGTGCCAGCAGCTTAGAGGCGGGGCTGACCTACGAGCAGTACTTC
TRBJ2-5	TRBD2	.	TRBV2	CASRRVAGVETQYF	TGTGCCAGCAGGAGGGTAGCGGGGGTAGAGACCCAGTACTTC